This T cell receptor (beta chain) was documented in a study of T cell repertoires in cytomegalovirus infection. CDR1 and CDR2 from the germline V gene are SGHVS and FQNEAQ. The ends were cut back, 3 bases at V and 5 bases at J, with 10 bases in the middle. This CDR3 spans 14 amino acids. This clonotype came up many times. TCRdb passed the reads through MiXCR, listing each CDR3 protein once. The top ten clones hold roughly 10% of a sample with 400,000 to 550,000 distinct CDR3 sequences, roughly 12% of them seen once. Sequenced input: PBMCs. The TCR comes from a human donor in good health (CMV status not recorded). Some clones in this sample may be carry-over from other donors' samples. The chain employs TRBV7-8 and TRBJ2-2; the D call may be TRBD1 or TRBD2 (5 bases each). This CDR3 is CASSFGTSTGELFF. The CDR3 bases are TGTGCCAGCAGCTTTGGGACGTCTACCGGGGAGCTGTTTTTT.